The clone carrying this TCR beta chain was observed many times. Its target is unknown. Trimming removed 6 bases from V and 3 bases from J, with 15 bases in between. Germline CDR1 MNHEY, CDR2 SVGEGT. The CDR3 spans 14 residues. This sample was taken from a study of neurological immune-mediated disorders. Overall study results and limits: The absence of shared CDR3 amino acid sequences among expanded clones across subjects suggests private repertoires in all groups.

TCRdb re-analysed the 5' RACE reads in MiXCR, keeping a single row per CDR3 protein. The repertoire has 80,000 to 85,000 distinct CDR3 sequences, around 2.6% of them found once; the top ten carry around 1.1%. The chain couples TRBV6-2 or TRBV6-3 to TRBJ2-7; D might be TRBD2 (6 bases). Material for sequencing was PBMCs. The sequence came from a woman aged 30 to 39 with multiple sclerosis. The CDR3 region is CASRTPGLNYEQYF. For the CDR3, the DNA is TGTGCCAGCAGAACCCCGGGACTGAACTACGAGCAGTACTTC.